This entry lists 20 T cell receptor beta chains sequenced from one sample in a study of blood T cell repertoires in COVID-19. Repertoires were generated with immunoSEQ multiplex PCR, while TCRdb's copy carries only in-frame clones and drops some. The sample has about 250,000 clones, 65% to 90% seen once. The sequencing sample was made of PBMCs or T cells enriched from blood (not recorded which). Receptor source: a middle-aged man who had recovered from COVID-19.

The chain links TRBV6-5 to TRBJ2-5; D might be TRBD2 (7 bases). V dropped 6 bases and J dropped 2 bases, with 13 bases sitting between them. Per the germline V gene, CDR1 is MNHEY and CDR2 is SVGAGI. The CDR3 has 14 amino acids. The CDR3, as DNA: TGTGCCAGCAGCGCAAAGGGGGGGCAAGAGACCCAGTACTTC. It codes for CASSAKGGQETQYF.

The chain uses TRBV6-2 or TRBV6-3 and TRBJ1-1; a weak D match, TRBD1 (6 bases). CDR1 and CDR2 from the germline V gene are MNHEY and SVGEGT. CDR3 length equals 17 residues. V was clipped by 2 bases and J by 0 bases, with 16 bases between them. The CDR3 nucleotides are TGTGCCAGCAGTTACGTAAACCCCGGACAGATGAACACTGAAGCTTTCTTT. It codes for CASSYVNPGQMNTEAFF.

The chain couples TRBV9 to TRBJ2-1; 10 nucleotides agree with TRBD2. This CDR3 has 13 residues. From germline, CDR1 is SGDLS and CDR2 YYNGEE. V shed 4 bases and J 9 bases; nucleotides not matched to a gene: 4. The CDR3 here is CASSRTSGGEQFF. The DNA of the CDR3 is TGTGCCAGCAGCCGGACTAGCGGAGGTGAGCAGTTCTTC.

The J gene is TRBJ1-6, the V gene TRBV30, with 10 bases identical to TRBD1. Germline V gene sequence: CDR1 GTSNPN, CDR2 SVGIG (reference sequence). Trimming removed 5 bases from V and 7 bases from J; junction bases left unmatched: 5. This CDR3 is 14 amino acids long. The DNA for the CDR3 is TGTGCCTGGGTTGGACAGGGGGGAAATTCACCCCTCCACTTT. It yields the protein CAWVGQGGNSPLHF.

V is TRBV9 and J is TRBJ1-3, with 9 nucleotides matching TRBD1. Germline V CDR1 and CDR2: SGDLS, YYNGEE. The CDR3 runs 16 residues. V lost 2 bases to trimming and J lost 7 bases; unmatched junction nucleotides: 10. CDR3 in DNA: TGTGCCAGCAGCGTCGCGATACAGGGGGCGGGCAACACCATATATTTT. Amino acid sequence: CASSVAIQGAGNTIYF.

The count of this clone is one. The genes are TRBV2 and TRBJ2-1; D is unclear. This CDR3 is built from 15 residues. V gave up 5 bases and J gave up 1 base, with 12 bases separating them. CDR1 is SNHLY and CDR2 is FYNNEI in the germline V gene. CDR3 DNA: TGTGCCAGCAGTCCCACCCGGGTGTCCTACAATGAGCAGTTCTTC. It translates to CASSPTRVSYNEQFF. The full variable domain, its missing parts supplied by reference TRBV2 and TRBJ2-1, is EPEVTQTPSHQVTQMGQEVILRCVPISNHLYFYWYRQILGQKVEFLVSFYNNEISEKSEIFDDQFSVERPDGSNFTLKIRSTKLEDSAMYFCASSPTRVSYNEQFFGPGTRLTVL.

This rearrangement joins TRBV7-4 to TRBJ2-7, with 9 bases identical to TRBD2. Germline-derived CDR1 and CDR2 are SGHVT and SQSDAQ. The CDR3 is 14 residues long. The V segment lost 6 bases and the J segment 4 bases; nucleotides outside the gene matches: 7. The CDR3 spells CASSQSGRLYEQYF. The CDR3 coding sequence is TGTGCCAGCAGTCAAAGCGGGAGGCTGTACGAGCAGTACTTC. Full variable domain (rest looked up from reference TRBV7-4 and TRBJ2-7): GAGVSQSPRYKVAKRGRDVALRCDSISGHVTLYWYRQTLGQGSEVLTYSQSDAQRDKSGRPSGRFSAERPERSVSTLKIQRTEQGDSAVYLCASSQSGRLYEQYFGPGTRLTVT.

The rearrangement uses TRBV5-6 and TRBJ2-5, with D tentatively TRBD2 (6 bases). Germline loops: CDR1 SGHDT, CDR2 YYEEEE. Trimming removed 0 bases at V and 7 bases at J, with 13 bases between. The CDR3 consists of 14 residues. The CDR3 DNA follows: TGTGCCAGCAGCTTGGGGGGGGAGGCGAGGACCCAGTACTTC. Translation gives CASSLGGEARTQYF. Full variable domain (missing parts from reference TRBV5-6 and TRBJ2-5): DAGVTQSPTHLIKTRGQQVTLRCSPKSGHDTVSWYQQALGQGPQFIFQYYEEEERQRGNFPDRFSGHQFPNYSSELNVNALLLGDSALYLCASSLGGEARTQYFGPGTRLLVL.

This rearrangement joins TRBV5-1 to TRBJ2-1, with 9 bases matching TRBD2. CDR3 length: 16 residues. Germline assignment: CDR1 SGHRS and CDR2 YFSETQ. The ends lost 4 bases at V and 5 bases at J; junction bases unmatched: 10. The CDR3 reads CASSPGASGINNEQFF. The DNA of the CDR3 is TGCGCCAGCAGCCCCGGTGCTAGCGGGATCAACAATGAGCAGTTCTTC.

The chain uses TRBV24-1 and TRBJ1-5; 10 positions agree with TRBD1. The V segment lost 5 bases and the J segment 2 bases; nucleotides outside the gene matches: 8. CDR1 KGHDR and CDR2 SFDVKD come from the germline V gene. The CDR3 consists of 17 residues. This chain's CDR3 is CATSVTGGVRGNQPQHF. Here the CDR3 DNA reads TGTGCCACCAGTGTGACAGGGGGCGTCCGGGGCAATCAGCCCCAGCATTTT.

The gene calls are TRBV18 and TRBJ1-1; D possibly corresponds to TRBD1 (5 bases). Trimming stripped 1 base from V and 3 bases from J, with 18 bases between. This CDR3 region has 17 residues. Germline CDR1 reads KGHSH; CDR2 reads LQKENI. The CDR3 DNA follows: TGTGCCAGCTCACCACGACGGGACCGTCGGGGGGACACTGAAGCTTTCTTT. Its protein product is CASSPRRDRRGDTEAFF.

The CDR3 loop reads CASSNRAGDEQYF. The CDR3 coding sequence is TGTGCCAGCAGCAACCGAGCGGGAGACGAGCAGTACTTC. The rearrangement joins TRBV7-8 to TRBJ2-7, with TRBD2 identical over 8 bases. Looked up from germline, CDR1 is SGHVS and CDR2 is FQNEAQ. The CDR3 consists of 13 residues. Unmatched junction bases numbered 5, after V lost 5 bases and J lost 5 bases.

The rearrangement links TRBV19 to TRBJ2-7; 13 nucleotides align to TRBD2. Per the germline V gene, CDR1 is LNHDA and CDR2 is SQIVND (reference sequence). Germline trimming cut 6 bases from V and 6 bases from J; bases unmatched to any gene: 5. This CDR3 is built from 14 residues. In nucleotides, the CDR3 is TGTGCCAGTAGGACTAGCGGGAGGACCAGCGAGCAGTACTTC. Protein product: CASRTSGRTSEQYF.

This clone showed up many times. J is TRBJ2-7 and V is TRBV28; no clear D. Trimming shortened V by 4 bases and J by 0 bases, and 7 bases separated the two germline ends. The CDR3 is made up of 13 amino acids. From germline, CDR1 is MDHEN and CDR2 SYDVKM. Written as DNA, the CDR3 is TGTGCCAGCAGTTCTTTCAGCTCCTACGAGCAGTACTTC. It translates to CASSSFSSYEQYF.

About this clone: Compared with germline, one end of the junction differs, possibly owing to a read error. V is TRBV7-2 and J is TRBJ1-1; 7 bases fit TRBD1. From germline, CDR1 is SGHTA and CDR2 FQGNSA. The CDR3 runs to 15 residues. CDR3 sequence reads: CASSLGGGGNTEAFF. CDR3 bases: TGTGCCAGCAGCTTAGGAGGGGGCGGAAACACAGAAGCTTTCTTT.

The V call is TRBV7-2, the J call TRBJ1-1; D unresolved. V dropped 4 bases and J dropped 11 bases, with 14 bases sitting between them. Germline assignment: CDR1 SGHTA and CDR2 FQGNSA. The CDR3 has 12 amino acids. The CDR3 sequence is CASSYSGPWAFF. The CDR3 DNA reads TGTGCCAGCAGCTACTCTGGTCCCTGGGCTTTCTTT.

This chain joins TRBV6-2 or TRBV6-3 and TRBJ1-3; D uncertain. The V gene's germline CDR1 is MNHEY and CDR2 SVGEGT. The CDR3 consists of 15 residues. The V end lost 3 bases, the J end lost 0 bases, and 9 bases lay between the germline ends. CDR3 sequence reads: CASSYGRLSGNTIYF. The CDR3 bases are TGTGCCAGCAGTTATGGGAGGCTCTCTGGAAACACCATATATTTT.

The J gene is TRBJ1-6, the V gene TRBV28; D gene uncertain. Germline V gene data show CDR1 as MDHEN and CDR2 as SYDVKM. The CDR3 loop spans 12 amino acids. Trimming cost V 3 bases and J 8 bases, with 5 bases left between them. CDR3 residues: CASSLSDSPLHF. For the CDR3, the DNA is TGTGCCAGCAGTTTGAGTGATTCACCCCTCCACTTT.

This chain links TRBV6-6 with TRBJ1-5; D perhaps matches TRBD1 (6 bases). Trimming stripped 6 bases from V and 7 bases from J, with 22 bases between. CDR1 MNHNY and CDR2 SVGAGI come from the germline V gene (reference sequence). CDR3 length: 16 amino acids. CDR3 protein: CASRTGIWGPQQPQHF. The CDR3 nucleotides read TGTGCCAGCAGGACCGGGATTTGGGGGCCCCAGCAGCCCCAGCATTTT.

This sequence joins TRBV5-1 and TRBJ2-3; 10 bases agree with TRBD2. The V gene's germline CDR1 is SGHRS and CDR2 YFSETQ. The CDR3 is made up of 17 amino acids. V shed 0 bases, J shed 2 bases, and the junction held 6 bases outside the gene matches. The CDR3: CASSLAGLAEVTDTQYF. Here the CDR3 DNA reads TGCGCCAGCAGCTTGGCAGGACTAGCGGAGGTCACAGATACGCAGTATTTT.